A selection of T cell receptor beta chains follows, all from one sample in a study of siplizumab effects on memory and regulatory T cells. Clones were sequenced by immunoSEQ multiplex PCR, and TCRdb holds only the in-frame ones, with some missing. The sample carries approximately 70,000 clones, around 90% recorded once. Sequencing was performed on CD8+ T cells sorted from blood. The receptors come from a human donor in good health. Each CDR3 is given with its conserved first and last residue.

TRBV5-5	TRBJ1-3	CASSLFRQAIPGNTIYF
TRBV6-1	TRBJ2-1	CASSENRGAWSYNEQFF
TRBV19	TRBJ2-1	CASSSGANEQFF
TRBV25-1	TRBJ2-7	CASSESKGMFDEQYF
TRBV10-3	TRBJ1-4	CASGTGNEEKLFF
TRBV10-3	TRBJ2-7	CAISTGIPSYEQYF
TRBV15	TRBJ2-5	CATSRDLGLGETQYF
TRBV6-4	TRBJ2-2	CASSDSSGDTGELFF
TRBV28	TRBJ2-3	CASHYRGLTDTQYF
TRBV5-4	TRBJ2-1	CASSLVPSGTPGITYNEQFF
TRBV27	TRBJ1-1	CASRSLFSTEAFF
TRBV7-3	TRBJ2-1	CASSLGYNEQFF
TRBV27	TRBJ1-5	CASSLGGFSNQPQHF
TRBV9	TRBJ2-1	CASSVGQGTKEQFF
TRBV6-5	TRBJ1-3	CASSTGPFSGNTIYF
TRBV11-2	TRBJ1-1	CASSKTGDGTEAFF
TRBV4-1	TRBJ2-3	CASSQDGLAGPSTDTQYF
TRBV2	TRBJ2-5	CASSESGTTQETQYF
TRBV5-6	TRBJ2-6	CASSFRVGRTGANVLTF
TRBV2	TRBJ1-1	CASSERAGKNTEAFF
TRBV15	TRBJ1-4	CATSDVLGRGRGRMNEKLFF
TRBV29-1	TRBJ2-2	CSVDLGLAGNTGELFF
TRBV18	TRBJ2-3	CASSPRGHGTDTQYF
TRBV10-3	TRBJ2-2	CAISLATGTSTAGELFF
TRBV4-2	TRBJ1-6	CASSQGQLNSPLHF
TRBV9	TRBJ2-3	CASSPPRGLSTDTQYF
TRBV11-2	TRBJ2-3	CASSLPQDGFTDTQYF